The 3 T cell receptor beta chains listed next were all sequenced from one sample in a study of blood T cells in healthy people across ages. Alongside a J-beta primer mix, a sample-barcoded 5' primer served in a second PCR lasting about 7 to 11 cycles. TCRdb fed the 5' RACE reads into MiXCR, producing one record per CDR3 protein. Of about 780,000 distinct CDR3 sequences listed, around half are singletons. Sequences were obtained from blood. These receptors were collected from a man older than 75 in good health.

This clonotype was detected a few times. The rearrangement joins TRBV10-3 to TRBJ1-1; D is possibly TRBD1 (5 bases). Per germline, CDR1 ENHRY and CDR2 SYGVKD. This CDR3 has 16 residues. V lost 3 bases to trimming and J lost 3 bases, with 17 bases between them. Here the CDR3 reads CAISDGGRGGDTEAFF. CDR3 coding DNA: TGTGCCATCAGTGATGGCGGTCGTGGGGGAGACACTGAAGCTTTCTTT.

J is TRBJ2-5 and V is TRBV24-1; perhaps TRBD2 as D (7 bases). The length of the CDR3 is 16 residues. From germline, CDR1 is KGHDR and CDR2 SFDVKD. Trimming removed 3 bases at V and 5 bases at J, with 18 bases between. The CDR3 loop is CATSDPLRGGAETQYF. The CDR3 bases are TGTGCCACCAGTGATCCCCTCCGCGGGGGCGCCGAGACCCAGTACTTC.

At least ten counts were recorded for this clonotype. The chain combines TRBV25-1 with TRBJ2-3, with D tentatively TRBD2 (6 bases). Trimming cost V 6 bases and J 6 bases, with 13 bases left between them. Germline loops: CDR1 MGHDK, CDR2 SYGVNS. The CDR3 is made up of 13 amino acids. The CDR3 sequence: CASRTPGGDTQYF. The CDR3, as DNA: TGTGCCAGCAGGACCCCCGGAGGGGATACGCAGTATTTT.